A single sample gave rise to the 26 T cell receptor beta chains below, sequenced in a study of T cell changes during pregnancy in multiple sclerosis. Data came from immunoSEQ multiplex PCR; TCRdb stores just in-frame clones and leaves some out. This sample yields tens of thousands of clones, of which around 92% are seen a single time; roughly 3% belongs to the top ten. The input for sequencing was peripheral blood, taken in the second trimester of pregnancy. The receptors derive from a female donor in good health, enrolled as a control in a pregnancy study.

The chain uses TRBV7-2 and TRBJ1-5, with a tentative D call TRBD1 (5 bases). Germline CDR1 SGHTA, CDR2 FQGNSA. The CDR3 has 13 residues. V was trimmed by 1 base and J by 5 bases, leaving 6 bases between them. The CDR3 region is CASSLEGYQPQHF. CDR3 sequence (DNA): TGTGCCAGCAGCTTAGAGGGGTATCAGCCCCAGCATTTT.

CDR3 bases: TGTGCCAGCAGCTTGATAGCGGGGGCTTTCAATGAGCAGTTCTTC. Its protein is CASSLIAGAFNEQFF. The chain couples TRBV5-4 to TRBJ2-1, with 9 bases aligning to TRBD2. Per germline, CDR1 SGHNT and CDR2 YYREEE (reference sequence). V lost 1 base and J lost 6; bases outside the gene matches: 5. CDR3 length: 15 residues. The complete variable domain, with remaining parts taken from reference TRBV5-4 and TRBJ2-1, reads ETGVTQSPTHLIKTRGQQVTLRCSSQSGHNTVSWYQQALGQGPQFIFQYYREEENGRGNFPPRFSGLQFPNYSSELNVNALELDDSALYLCASSLIAGAFNEQFFGPGTRLTVL.

This chain links TRBV11-2 with TRBJ2-7; D might be TRBD1 (6 bases). The V end was cut by 6 bases, the J end by 0 bases, with 15 bases between. This CDR3 comprises 15 residues. Germline CDR1 reads SGHAT; CDR2 reads FQNNGV. The CDR3: CASRPDRSPSYEQYF. Written as DNA, the CDR3 is TGTGCCAGCAGACCTGACAGGAGCCCCTCCTACGAGCAGTACTTC.

The gene calls are TRBV11-2 and TRBJ1-2, with TRBD1 identical over 7 bases. The J segment lost 3 bases and the V segment lost 5 bases, leaving 3 bases of the junction unmatched. In germline, CDR1 is SGHAT, CDR2 FQNNGV. This CDR3 contains 13 residues. CDR3 nucleotide sequence: TGTGCCAGCAGCCCCGACAGGGACTATGGCTACACCTTC. It is translated as CASSPDRDYGYTF.

The chain's CDR3 is CASSGLMAGTDTDTQYF. In nucleotides, the CDR3 is TGTGCCAGCAGCGGACTCATGGCGGGGACCGACACAGATACGCAGTATTTT. V and J are TRBV6-4 and TRBJ2-3, with D perhaps matching TRBD2 (6 bases). Germline CDR1 reads MRHNA; CDR2 reads SNTAGT. The CDR3 totals 17 residues. V was shortened by 6 bases and J by 2 bases, with 21 bases between the two germline ends.

This sequence joins TRBV11-3 and TRBJ2-1, with D possibly being TRBD1 (5 bases). The CDR3 is 16 residues long. CDR1 is SGHNT and CDR2 is YENEEA in the germline V gene. V was clipped by 1 base and J by 9 bases, with 19 bases between them. CDR3 region: CASSLGNQVARGEQFF. The CDR3 DNA reads TGTGCCAGCAGCTTAGGTAATCAGGTGGCTAGGGGTGAGCAGTTCTTC.

The chain combines TRBV30 with TRBJ2-7; 9 bases are shared with TRBD2. Looked up from germline, CDR1 is GTSNPN and CDR2 is SVGIG (reference sequence). V was pared by 1 base and J by 0 bases, with 7 bases of the junction left unmatched. The CDR3 covers 16 residues. CDR3 DNA: TGTGCCTGGAGTGGAGCGGGAGGCCATAGCTCCTACGAGCAGTACTTC. The encoded protein is CAWSGAGGHSSYEQYF. The variable domain in full, with the rest retrieved from reference TRBV30 and TRBJ2-7, is SQTIHQWPATLVQPVGSPLSLECTVEGTSNPNLYWYRQAAGRGLQLLFYSVGIGQISSEVPQNLSASRPQDRQFILSSKKLLLSDSGFYLCAWSGAGGHSSYEQYFGPGTRLTVT.

The sample holds a few counts of this clone. This chain uses TRBV4-2 with TRBJ2-7; TRBD2 matches 8 bases. Trimming at V came to 1 base and at J to 2 bases, leaving 7 bases not matched to a gene. The CDR3 contains 16 residues. CDR1 is LGHNA and CDR2 is YNFKEQ in the germline V gene. The DNA of the CDR3 is TGTGCCAGCAGCCAAGTCGATAGCGGGGCAACCTACGAGCAGTACTTC. This sequence encodes CASSQVDSGATYEQYF.

The chain carries TRBV10-3 and TRBJ2-7; 10 nucleotides agree with TRBD2. The V gene end was trimmed by 2 bases and the J gene end by 2 bases; junction bases not matched to a gene: 12. The CDR3 is 18 residues long. Germline CDR1 ENHRY, CDR2 SYGVKD. This CDR3 is CAISEGTSGIPRAYEQYF. In DNA, the CDR3 is TGTGCCATCAGTGAGGGTACTAGCGGGATCCCTAGGGCCTACGAGCAGTACTTC.

The chain carries TRBV10-2 and TRBJ2-1; a weak D match, TRBD2 (5 bases). The length of the CDR3 is 15 residues. Germline CDR1 is WSHSY and CDR2 is SAAADI. Trimming left V 0 bases short and J 2 bases short, with 8 bases between. CDR3 sequence: CASSESAAAYNEQFF. The CDR3 DNA is TGCGCCAGCAGTGAGTCAGCAGCGGCCTACAATGAGCAGTTCTTC.

The V gene is TRBV4-1, the J gene TRBJ1-1; the D gene is possibly TRBD1 (6 bases). The CDR3 is 17 residues long. Trimming removed 0 bases at V and 1 base at J, with 15 bases between. Germline values: CDR1 MGHRA, CDR2 YSYEKL. CDR3 DNA: TGCGCCAGCAGCCAAGATCTGAATTACAGGGAGAACACTGAAGCTTTCTTT. Encoded protein: CASSQDLNYRENTEAFF.

V is TRBV5-8 and J is TRBJ1-2; D remains unclear. Looked up from germline, CDR1 is SGHTS and CDR2 is YDEGEE. The CDR3 runs 13 residues. V lost 2 bases, J lost 4 bases, and 9 bases lay in between. CDR3 amino acids: CASSFVVVYGYTF. In DNA form, the CDR3 reads TGTGCCAGCAGCTTCGTAGTCGTCTATGGCTACACCTTC.

This clone has just one count. The chain recombines TRBV28 with TRBJ2-7; no firm D call. Trimming pared 7 bases from V and 2 bases from J, leaving 9 bases between. This CDR3 is 12 amino acids long. Germline V gene lookup returns CDR1 MDHEN and CDR2 SYDVKM. CDR3 sequence reads: CASMTKAYEQYF. The CDR3, as DNA: TGTGCCAGCATGACAAAAGCCTACGAGCAGTACTTC.

V gene TRBV7-9 combines with J gene TRBJ2-5, with a tentative D call TRBD2 (5 bases). Trimming left V 2 bases short and J 2 bases short, with 12 bases between. Germline V gene lookup returns CDR1 SEHNR and CDR2 FQNEAQ (reference sequence). The CDR3 covers 15 residues. CDR3 residues: CASSLPRTLQETQYF. CDR3 in DNA: TGTGCCAGCAGCTTACCTAGGACTTTACAAGAGACCCAGTACTTC.

The chain links TRBV7-3 to TRBJ2-5; D ambiguous. Trimming shortened V by 5 bases and J by 3 bases, and 13 bases separated the two germline ends. The germline gives CDR1 SGHTA, CDR2 FQGTGA. The CDR3 loop spans 14 amino acids. This CDR3 is CASSPGGVKETQYF. Here the CDR3 DNA reads TGTGCCAGCAGCCCCGGCGGTGTGAAAGAGACCCAGTACTTC.

The rearrangement uses TRBV2 and TRBJ2-1, with 15 bases identical to TRBD2. V dropped 11 bases and J dropped 7; count of bases not matched to a gene: 3. Germline V gene lookup returns CDR1 SNHLY and CDR2 FYNNEI. The CDR3 loop spans 13 amino acids. CDR3 loop: CAGLAGGPNEQFF. For the CDR3, the DNA is TGTGCCGGACTAGCGGGGGGGCCGAATGAGCAGTTCTTC.

The genes are TRBV6-6 and TRBJ2-1; possibly TRBD2 for D (5 bases). Trimming left V 6 bases short and J 2 bases short, with 14 bases between. Germline CDR1 and CDR2: MNHNY and SVGAGI (reference sequence). This CDR3 is built from 15 residues. In DNA form, the CDR3 reads TGTGCCAGCAGCCAGGACGGGATGACCTACAATGAGCAGTTCTTC. It specifies CASSQDGMTYNEQFF.

J is TRBJ1-4 and V is TRBV5-6, with D tentatively TRBD1 (6 bases). The V end lost 2 bases, the J end lost 7 bases, and 24 bases lay between the germline ends. The CDR3 extends over 18 amino acids. Germline CDR1 reads SGHDT; CDR2 reads YYEEEE. Here the CDR3 reads CASSFLGAGLDEGEKLFF. DNA of the CDR3: TGTGCCAGCAGCTTTTTGGGGGCAGGGCTTGACGAGGGTGAAAAACTGTTTTTT.

The V gene is TRBV5-1, the J gene TRBJ2-5; D gene uncertain. CDR3 length: 13 residues. Trimming removed 0 bases at V and 2 bases at J, with 5 bases between. The germline gives CDR1 SGHRS, CDR2 YFSETQ. In nucleotides, the CDR3 is TGCGCCAGCAGCTTGGTTACACAAGAGACCCAGTACTTC. It is translated as CASSLVTQETQYF.

V and J are TRBV5-1 and TRBJ1-3; D uncertain. The ends were cut back, 4 bases at V and 1 base at J, with 15 bases in the middle. Germline V gives CDR1 SGHRS, CDR2 YFSETQ. CDR3 length equals 16 residues. DNA of the CDR3: TGCGCCAGCAGCCCACAGAATACCGAATCTGGAAACACCATATATTTT. It specifies CASSPQNTESGNTIYF.

The V call is TRBV28, the J call TRBJ2-1, with TRBD1 matching over 9 bases. J lost 6 bases, V lost 6 bases, and 12 bases had no gene match. The germline CDR1 and CDR2 sequences are MDHEN and SYDVKM. The CDR3 is made up of 16 amino acids. The CDR3 here is CASRLGGQGRSNEQFF. The CDR3 nucleotides are TGTGCCAGCAGGTTAGGGGGACAGGGCCGATCCAATGAGCAGTTCTTC.

The chain is built from TRBV7-9 and TRBJ1-1; D is perhaps TRBD1 (5 bases). Trimming removed 5 bases from V and 11 bases from J, with 21 bases in between. Germline lookup yields CDR1 SEHNR and CDR2 FQNEAQ (reference sequence). The CDR3 is 14 residues long. The CDR3 loop is CASSPMGGSGLAFF. DNA for the CDR3: TGTGCCAGCAGCCCTATGGGGGGGTCAGGGTTGGCTTTCTTT.

This chain connects TRBV9 to TRBJ2-7; tentative D call: TRBD2 (5 bases). Trimming took off 1 base at V and 2 bases at J, with 25 bases between the two ends. Germline lookup yields CDR1 SGDLS and CDR2 YYNGEE. The length of the CDR3 is 19 residues. The CDR3 DNA reads as TGTGCCAGCAGCGTAATTCATAAGAAGGGAGCGGCACTAACCTACGAGCAGTACTTC. This sequence encodes CASSVIHKKGAALTYEQYF.

This chain joins TRBV27 and TRBJ2-7; the match to TRBD2 covers 9 bases. CDR3 length: 14 residues. J was trimmed by 7 bases and V by 4 bases; bases with no gene match: 8. The V gene's germline CDR1 is MNHEY and CDR2 SMNVEV (reference sequence). The CDR3 sequence: CASSYLAGLGEQYF. The CDR3 bases are TGTGCCAGCAGTTACCTAGCGGGACTGGGGGAGCAGTACTTC.

The chain employs TRBV11-3 and TRBJ2-5; TRBD2 agrees at 7 bases. The CDR3 extends over 15 amino acids. The germline CDR1 and CDR2 sequences are SGHNT and YENEEA. The V gene end was trimmed by 4 bases and the J gene end by 1 base; junction bases not matched to a gene: 6. CDR3 loop: CASSSGRGVQETQYF. The DNA of the CDR3 is TGTGCCAGCAGCTCGGGCCGGGGGGTCCAAGAGACCCAGTACTTC.

The chain combines TRBV11-1 with TRBJ1-1; 9 bases fit TRBD1. The CDR3 contains 15 residues. The junction had 8 bases not matched to a gene; V was cut back by 5 bases and J by 4 bases. The germline gives CDR1 SGHAT, CDR2 FQDESV (reference sequence). DNA for the CDR3: TGTGCCAGCAGCAAGGACAGGGGTAGTCGCACTGAAGCTTTCTTT. This translates into CASSKDRGSRTEAFF. The full variable domain, with the rest looked up from reference TRBV11-1 and TRBJ1-1, is EAEVAQSPRYKITEKSQAVAFWCDPISGHATLYWYRQILGQGPELLVQFQDESVVDDSQLPKDRFSAERLKGVDSTLKIQPAELGDSAMYLCASSKDRGSRTEAFFGQGTRLTVV.